The subject of this entry is one TCR beta chain. This CDR3 contains 16 residues. Trimming took off 7 bases at V and 2 bases at J, with 19 bases between the two ends. Germline CDR1 is SGHRS and CDR2 is YFSETQ. The data were taken from a study of shared T cell receptors in the human thymus. Only in-frame clones appear in the TCRdb table, and some are missing; sequencing was by immunoSEQ multiplex PCR. The data hold about 660,000 clones, with more than 75% observed a single time. The same specimen was also included in a second study, on human thymus T cells. That report adds: It was healthy Finnish infants having corrective surgery for congenital heart defects who were the donors. Resections were taken during corrective heart surgery, and the thymus tissue came from these. Thymic TCR repertoires of unrelated people reportedly overlapped highly.

The V call is TRBV5-1, the J call TRBJ1-5, with a possible D match to TRBD1 (5 bases). The receptor's source is a boy younger than two with a congenital heart defect. Material: thymocytes. The chain's CDR3 is CASDSVANFGNQPQHF. Written as DNA, the CDR3 is TGCGCCAGCGACAGTGTAGCAAACTTTGGCAATCAGCCCCAGCATTTT.